Shown below are 20 T cell receptor beta chains from a single sample sequenced in a study of blood T cell repertoires in COVID-19. Assay used: immunoSEQ multiplex PCR; TCRdb lists only in-frame clones, some missing. This sample has over 120,000 clones, with about nine tenths found just once. Sequencing input: PBMCs or T cells enriched from blood (not recorded which). Receptor source: a man aged 50 to 59 who had recovered from COVID-19.

The chain carries TRBV7-2 and TRBJ2-7; D may be TRBD1 (6 bases). Trimming shortened V by 5 bases and J by 0 bases, and 11 bases separated the two germline ends. The V gene's germline CDR1 is SGHTA and CDR2 FQGNSA. This CDR3 comprises 14 residues. The CDR3 reads CASSPDSNSYEQYF. The CDR3 DNA sequence: TGTGCCAGCAGCCCGGACAGCAACTCCTACGAGCAGTACTTC.

This clone was seen only once. The chain links TRBV7-2 to TRBJ2-1; 7 positions agree with TRBD2. The CDR3 is made up of 15 amino acids. Germline V CDR1 and CDR2: SGHTA, FQGNSA. The V gene end was trimmed by 2 bases and the J gene end by 3 bases; junction bases not matched to a gene: 4. CDR3 sequence reads: CASSLTASGYNEQFF. As DNA, the CDR3 is TGTGCCAGCAGCTTAACGGCTAGCGGCTACAATGAGCAGTTCTTC.

The chain has TRBV5-6 and TRBJ2-1; 11 bases are a match to TRBD1. With 4 bases clipped from V and 4 bases from J, the junction kept 4 bases outside the gene matches. Germline-derived CDR1 and CDR2 are SGHDT and YYEEEE. CDR3 size: 15 residues. Written as DNA, the CDR3 is TGTGCCAGCAGCCGAGGGACAGGGGGGTACAATGAGCAGTTCTTC. Translation: CASSRGTGGYNEQFF.

The chain employs TRBV12-3 or TRBV12-4 and TRBJ2-1; D ambiguous. Trimming left V 3 bases short and J 13 bases short, with 16 bases between. CDR3 length equals 13 residues. The CDR3 sequence: CASSLLIGHRQFF. The CDR3 DNA reads as TGTGCCAGCAGTTTGTTAATTGGGCATAGACAGTTCTTC.

The rearrangement uses TRBV5-1 and TRBJ2-1, with 13 bases that match TRBD2. Germline CDR1 reads SGHRS; CDR2 reads YFSETQ. The CDR3 is made up of 15 amino acids. With 2 bases clipped from V and 5 bases from J, the junction kept 1 base outside the gene matches. The CDR3 protein is CASSLGLAGDNEQFF. The DNA of the CDR3 is TGCGCCAGCAGCTTAGGACTAGCGGGGGACAATGAGCAGTTCTTC.

This chain's CDR3 is CASSFLQRGNNEQFF. The CDR3 DNA follows: TGTGCCAGCAGCTTCCTCCAGCGGGGGAACAATGAGCAGTTCTTC. The chain recombines TRBV7-2 with TRBJ2-1; TRBD2 agrees at 8 bases. Germline V gene data show CDR1 as SGHTA and CDR2 as FQGNSA. V gave up 3 bases and J gave up 5 bases; unmatched junction bases: 6. The CDR3 runs 15 residues.

This clone occurred once. V and J are TRBV16 and TRBJ1-6; D unclear. The length of the CDR3 is 14 residues. Germline loops: CDR1 KGHSY, CDR2 FQNENV. The V end lost 1 base, the J end lost 13 bases, and 14 bases lay between the germline ends. The DNA of the CDR3 is TGTGCCAGCAGCCAATTGCCCCTGAATGCGCCCCTCCACTTT. It translates to CASSQLPLNAPLHF. Looking up the rest from reference TRBV16 and TRBJ1-6 gives the full variable domain: GEEVAQTPKHLVRGEGQKAKLYCAPIKGHSYVFWYQQVLKNEFKFLISFQNENVFDETGMPKERFSAKCLPNSPCSLEIQATKLEDSAVYFCASSQLPLNAPLHFGNGTRLTVT.

V is TRBV28 and J is TRBJ2-1; 11 bases are shared with TRBD2. V was clipped by 5 bases and J by 8 bases; unmatched bases: 8. The CDR3 length is 15 residues. Germline V gives CDR1 MDHEN, CDR2 SYDVKM. The CDR3 loop is CASSETSGMRDEQFF. CDR3 DNA: TGTGCCAGCAGTGAGACTAGCGGGATGAGGGATGAGCAGTTCTTC. The full variable domain, completed using reference TRBV28 and TRBJ2-1, is DVKVTQSSRYLVKRTGEKVFLECVQDMDHENMFWYRQDPGLGLRLIYFSYDVKMKEKGDIPEGYSVSREKKERFSLILESASTNQTSMYLCASSETSGMRDEQFFGPGTRLTVL.

The chain combines TRBV9 with TRBJ1-2, with D maybe TRBD1 (5 bases). This CDR3 spans 14 amino acids. CDR1 is SGDLS, CDR2 YYNGEE, per germline. V dropped 0 bases and J dropped 4 bases, with 10 bases sitting between them. CDR3 sequence reads: CASSVGGASYGYTF. The CDR3 DNA follows: TGTGCCAGCAGCGTAGGTGGGGCCAGCTATGGCTACACCTTC.

The chain combines TRBV12-5 with TRBJ2-6, with a possible D match to TRBD1 (5 bases). In germline, CDR1 is LGHNT, CDR2 FRNRAP. The CDR3 length is 16 residues. The V end lost 1 base, the J end lost 0 bases, and 7 bases lay between the germline ends. The CDR3 reads CASGLEQGSGANVLTF. DNA for the CDR3: TGTGCTAGTGGTTTGGAGCAGGGCTCTGGGGCCAACGTCCTGACTTTC.

The CDR3 sequence is CASSDSQTYEQYF. CDR3 sequence (DNA): TGTGCCAGCTCAGACTCACAAACCTACGAGCAGTACTTC. The chain couples TRBV18 to TRBJ2-7; D is unresolved. V dropped 5 bases and J dropped 2 bases, with 10 bases sitting between them. This CDR3 is 13 amino acids long. CDR1 is KGHSH, CDR2 LQKENI, per germline.

The chain has TRBV18 and TRBJ1-1; TRBD1 aligns across 9 bases. CDR3 length: 18 residues. Germline CDR1 and CDR2: KGHSH and LQKENI. V trimming: 3 bases; J trimming: 4 bases; junction bases outside the gene matches: 15. The CDR3 DNA sequence: TGTGCCAGCTCACCGCGCGGACGGGGGGACAGGGCTGGCACTGAAGCTTTCTTT. This codes for CASSPRGRGDRAGTEAFF.

V usage is TRBV14 and J usage is TRBJ2-7; D is unclear. The germline CDR1 and CDR2 sequences are SGHDN and FVKESK. The CDR3 contains 15 residues. V lost 0 bases and J lost 1, with 10 bases in between. DNA of the CDR3: TGTGCCAGCAGCCAAGATCGTAGCCTTTCCTACGAGCAGTACTTC. Its translation: CASSQDRSLSYEQYF.

The V gene is TRBV5-6, the J gene TRBJ2-5; 10 nucleotides line up with TRBD2. CDR1 and CDR2 from the germline V gene are SGHDT and YYEEEE. The ends lost 1 base at V and 4 bases at J; junction bases unmatched: 7. This CDR3 comprises 16 residues. The CDR3: CASSLPGAGGSETQYF. CDR3 sequence (DNA): TGTGCCAGCAGCTTGCCGGGAGCGGGAGGGTCAGAGACCCAGTACTTC.

The chain employs TRBV18 and TRBJ1-1, with D maybe TRBD1 (5 bases). Germline CDR1 and CDR2: KGHSH and LQKENI. The CDR3 covers 14 residues. The germline V and J ends were trimmed by 5 bases and 5 bases, with 15 bases remaining between them. CDR3 sequence reads: CASSKQEKRTEAFF. The CDR3 DNA is TGTGCCAGCTCAAAACAGGAAAAGAGGACTGAAGCTTTCTTT. Drawing the rest from reference TRBV18 and TRBJ1-1, the complete variable domain is NAGVMQNPRHLVRRRGQEARLRCSPMKGHSHVYWYRQLPEEGLKFMVYLQKENIIDESGMPKERFSAEFPKEGPSILRIQQVVRGDSAAYFCASSKQEKRTEAFFGQGTRLTVV.

The J gene is TRBJ2-5, the V gene TRBV7-9; 11 nucleotides align to TRBD2. With 2 bases clipped from V and 5 bases from J, the junction kept 4 bases outside the gene matches. Germline lookup yields CDR1 SEHNR and CDR2 FQNEAQ (reference sequence). This CDR3 comprises 15 residues. Here the CDR3 reads CASSLTSGSSETQYF. The CDR3 nucleotides read TGTGCCAGCAGCTTAACTAGCGGGAGTTCTGAGACCCAGTACTTC.

The chain is built from TRBV28 and TRBJ2-4, with 8 nucleotides matching TRBD2. The CDR3 covers 15 residues. V gave up 6 bases and J gave up 0 bases; unmatched junction bases: 4. The germline gives CDR1 MDHEN, CDR2 SYDVKM. CDR3 sequence: CASRRSGAAKNIQYF. In DNA, the CDR3 is TGTGCCAGCAGGCGTAGCGGGGCAGCCAAAAACATTCAGTACTTC.

The chain uses TRBV10-1 and TRBJ1-6; D possibly corresponds to TRBD1 (5 bases). The ends were cut back, 1 base at V and 2 bases at J, with 12 bases in the middle. The length of the CDR3 is 17 residues. Germline V lookup: CDR1 WNHNN, CDR2 SYGVQD (reference sequence). CDR3 amino acids: CASSELPGKTYNSPLHF. CDR3 bases: TGCGCCAGCAGTGAGTTACCAGGGAAGACCTATAATTCACCCCTCCACTTT.

CDR3 sequence: CASSSRDRVKEKLFF. CDR3 nucleotides: TGTGCCAGCAGTTCTCGGGACAGGGTAAAGGAAAAACTGTTTTTT. The J gene is TRBJ1-4, the V gene TRBV6-5; TRBD1 agrees at 9 bases. J lost 8 bases, V lost 4 bases, and 8 bases had no gene match. In germline, CDR1 is MNHEY, CDR2 SVGAGI. The CDR3 contains 15 residues.

This rearrangement joins TRBV2 to TRBJ2-2; a possible D gene is TRBD1 (6 bases). Trimming took 8 bases from V and 5 from J, leaving 12 bases between them. This CDR3 is 13 amino acids long. CDR1 SNHLY and CDR2 FYNNEI come from the germline V gene. The CDR3 DNA reads TGTGCCAGCCTAATTCAGGGGACCGGGGAGCTGTTTTTT. The encoded protein is CASLIQGTGELFF.